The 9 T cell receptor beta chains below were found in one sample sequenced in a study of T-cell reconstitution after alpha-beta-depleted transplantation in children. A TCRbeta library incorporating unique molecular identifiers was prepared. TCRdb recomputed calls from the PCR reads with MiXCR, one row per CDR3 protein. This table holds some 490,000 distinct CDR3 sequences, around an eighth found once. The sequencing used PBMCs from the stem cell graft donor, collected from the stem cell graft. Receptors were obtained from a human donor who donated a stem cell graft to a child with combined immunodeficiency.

CDR3 sequence reads: CATSGRYSNQPQHF. The CDR3 DNA follows: TGTGCCACCAGCGGCAGGTATAGCAATCAGCCCCAGCATTTT. This chain connects TRBV15 to TRBJ1-5; no reliable D call. The germline V gene encodes CDR1 LNHNV and CDR2 YYDKDF (reference sequence). The CDR3 sequence is 14 residues long. Trimming left V 5 bases short and J 0 bases short, with 8 bases between.

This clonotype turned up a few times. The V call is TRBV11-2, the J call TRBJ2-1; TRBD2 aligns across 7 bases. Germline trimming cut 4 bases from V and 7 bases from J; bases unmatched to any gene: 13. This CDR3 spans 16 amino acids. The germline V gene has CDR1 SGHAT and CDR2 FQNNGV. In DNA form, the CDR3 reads TGTGCCAGCAGCTCGCCTAGCGGAAAAAGGGTAAATGAGCAGTTCTTC. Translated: CASSSPSGKRVNEQFF.

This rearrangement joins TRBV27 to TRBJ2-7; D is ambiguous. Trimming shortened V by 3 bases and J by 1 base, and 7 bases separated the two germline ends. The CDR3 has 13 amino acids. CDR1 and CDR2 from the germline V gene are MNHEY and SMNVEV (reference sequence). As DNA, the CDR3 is TGTGCCAGCAGTTTTGCAGCTTCCTACGAGCAGTACTTC. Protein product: CASSFAASYEQYF.

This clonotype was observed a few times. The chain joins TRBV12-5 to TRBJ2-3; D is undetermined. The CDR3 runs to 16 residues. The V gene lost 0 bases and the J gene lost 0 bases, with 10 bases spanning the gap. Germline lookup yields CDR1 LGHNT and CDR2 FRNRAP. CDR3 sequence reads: CASGLVMAYSTDTQYF. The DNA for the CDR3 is TGTGCTAGTGGTTTGGTAATGGCCTATAGCACAGATACGCAGTATTTT.

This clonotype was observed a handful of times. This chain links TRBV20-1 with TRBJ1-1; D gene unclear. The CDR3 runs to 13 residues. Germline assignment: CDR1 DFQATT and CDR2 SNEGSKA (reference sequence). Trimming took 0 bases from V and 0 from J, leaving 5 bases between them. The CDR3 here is CSARDPMNTEAFF. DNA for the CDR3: TGCAGTGCTAGAGATCCCATGAACACTGAAGCTTTCTTT.

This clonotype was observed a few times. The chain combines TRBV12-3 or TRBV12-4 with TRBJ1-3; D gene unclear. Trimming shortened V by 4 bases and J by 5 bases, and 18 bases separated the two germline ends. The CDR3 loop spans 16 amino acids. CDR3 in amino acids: CASSSTFRAPRNTIYF. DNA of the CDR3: TGTGCCAGCAGTTCAACCTTCCGGGCCCCAAGAAACACCATATATTTT.

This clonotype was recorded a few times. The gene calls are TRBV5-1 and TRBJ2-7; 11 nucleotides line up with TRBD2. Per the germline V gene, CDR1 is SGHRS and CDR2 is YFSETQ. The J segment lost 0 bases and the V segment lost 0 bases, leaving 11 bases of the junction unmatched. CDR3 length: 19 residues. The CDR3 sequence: CASSLAGTSGPLRSYEQYF. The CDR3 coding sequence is TGCGCCAGCAGCTTGGCCGGGACTAGCGGACCACTACGCTCCTACGAGCAGTACTTC. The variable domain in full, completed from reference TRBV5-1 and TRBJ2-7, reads KAGVTQTPRYLIKTRGQQVTLSCSPISGHRSVSWYQQTPGQGLQFLFEYFSETQRNKGNFPGRFSGRQFSNSRSEMNVSTLELGDSALYLCASSLAGTSGPLRSYEQYFGPGTRLTVT.

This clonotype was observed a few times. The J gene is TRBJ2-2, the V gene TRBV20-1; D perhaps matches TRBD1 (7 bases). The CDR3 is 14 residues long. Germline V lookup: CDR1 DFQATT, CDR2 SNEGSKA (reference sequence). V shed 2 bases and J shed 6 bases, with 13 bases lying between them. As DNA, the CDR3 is TGCAGTGCTAGAAGGAGGGGGCGCGCCGGGGAGCTGTTTTTT. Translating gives CSARRRGRAGELFF.

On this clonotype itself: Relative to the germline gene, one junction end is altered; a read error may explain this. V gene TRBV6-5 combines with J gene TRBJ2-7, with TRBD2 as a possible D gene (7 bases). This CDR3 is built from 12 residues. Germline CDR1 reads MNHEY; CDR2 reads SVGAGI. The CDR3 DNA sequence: TGTGCCAGGGGGGGGGCCTCCTACGAGCAGCACTTC. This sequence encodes CARGGASYEQHF.